This is a list of T cell receptor beta chains from one sample in a study of early T cells in non-severe SARS-CoV-2 infection. TCRdb called the 5' RACE reads again in MiXCR, with one record for every CDR3 protein. The profile shows about 110,000 distinct CDR3 sequences, 9% to 13% of them singletons. Sequenced input: whole blood. These receptor sequences come from an adult who was a healthcare worker with PCR-confirmed SARS-CoV-2 infection or an uninfected control (not recorded which). CDR3s include the opening cysteine and the closing phenylalanine or tryptophan. D genes are given only for firm matches. Size values are once, few and many counts, or a class for expanded clones, and some rows have none.

d_call: TRBD1
clone_size: many
j_call: TRBJ2-7
v_call: TRBV5-1
cdr3_nt: TGCGCCAGCAGCTTCGGACAGGGGCAACCCTACGAGCAGTACTTC
cdr3_aa: CASSFGQGQPYEQYF

d_call: .
clone_size: many
j_call: TRBJ1-2
v_call: TRBV30
cdr3_nt: TGTGCCTGGAGTGTTGTCCTTTTAAGTGGCTACACCTTC
cdr3_aa: CAWSVVLLSGYTF

d_call: TRBD2
clone_size: .
j_call: TRBJ2-3
v_call: TRBV7-9
cdr3_nt: TGTGCCAGCAGCCTGACTAGCGGGAGCCTAGATACGCAGTATTTT
cdr3_aa: CASSLTSGSLDTQYF

d_call: .
clone_size: .
j_call: TRBJ2-3
v_call: TRBV7-6
cdr3_nt: TGTGCCAGCAGCGGACGGCCTGGGGAAACAGATACGCAGTATTTT
cdr3_aa: CASSGRPGETDTQYF

d_call: .
clone_size: few
j_call: TRBJ1-2
v_call: TRBV13
cdr3_nt: TGTGCCAGCAGCTTAGAACTCTATGGCTACACCTTC
cdr3_aa: CASSLELYGYTF

d_call: .
clone_size: few
j_call: TRBJ2-5
v_call: TRBV30
cdr3_nt: TGTGCTTGTTGCGAGTCGGAGACCCAGTACTTC
cdr3_aa: CACCESETQYF

d_call: .
clone_size: many
j_call: TRBJ1-1
v_call: TRBV10-3
cdr3_nt: TGTGCCATCAGTGATAGTGGGACTGAAGCTTTCTTT
cdr3_aa: CAISDSGTEAFF

d_call: TRBD2
clone_size: many
j_call: TRBJ2-7
v_call: TRBV29-1
cdr3_nt: TGCAGCGCCGGAGGAGCGGGGACCTACGAGCAGTACTTC
cdr3_aa: CSAGGAGTYEQYF

d_call: TRBD2
clone_size: few
j_call: TRBJ2-1
v_call: TRBV12-3/TRBV12-4
cdr3_nt: TGTGCCAGCAGTCATACGGGAGGTTACAATGAGCAGTTCTTC
cdr3_aa: CASSHTGGYNEQFF

d_call: .
clone_size: many
j_call: TRBJ2-3
v_call: TRBV5-1
cdr3_nt: TGCGCCAGCAGGAAAAACGGGGAGCGCACAGATACGCAGTATTTT
cdr3_aa: CASRKNGERTDTQYF

d_call: .
clone_size: few
j_call: TRBJ2-2
v_call: TRBV12-3/TRBV12-4
cdr3_nt: TGTGCCAGCAATCCCTCCTTTGCGAACACCGGGGAGCTGTTTTTT
cdr3_aa: CASNPSFANTGELFF

d_call: .
clone_size: few
j_call: TRBJ1-6
v_call: TRBV27
cdr3_nt: TGTGCCAGCAGTTTTGGGGATTCACCCCTCCACTTT
cdr3_aa: CASSFGDSPLHF

d_call: TRBD1
clone_size: many
j_call: TRBJ2-4
v_call: TRBV2
cdr3_nt: TGTGCCAGCAGTGAAGGGACAGGGAGAGCCAAAAACATTCAGTACTTC
cdr3_aa: CASSEGTGRAKNIQYF

d_call: .
clone_size: few
j_call: TRBJ2-2
v_call: TRBV14
cdr3_nt: TGTGCCAGCAGCCAAGTGGGGGCAAAGAACACCGGGGAGCTGTTTTTT
cdr3_aa: CASSQVGAKNTGELFF

d_call: .
clone_size: many
j_call: TRBJ2-1
v_call: TRBV20-1
cdr3_nt: TGCAGTGCTCCCCTGTCCGGGCCGCACAATGAGCAGTTCTTC
cdr3_aa: CSAPLSGPHNEQFF

d_call: TRBD1
clone_size: .
j_call: TRBJ2-2
v_call: TRBV29-1
cdr3_nt: TGCAGCACCCGGACAGGGTCCACCGGGGAGCTGTTTTTT
cdr3_aa: CSTRTGSTGELFF

d_call: .
clone_size: .
j_call: TRBJ2-1
v_call: TRBV20-1
cdr3_nt: TGCAGTGCTAGAGCTAGTGGGGTCTATGAGCAGTTCTTC
cdr3_aa: CSARASGVYEQFF

d_call: TRBD1
clone_size: few
j_call: TRBJ1-5
v_call: TRBV25-1
cdr3_nt: TGTGCCGCGGACAGGAACAATCAGCCCCAGCATTTT
cdr3_aa: CAADRNNQPQHF

d_call: TRBD1
clone_size: many
j_call: TRBJ1-1
v_call: TRBV7-2
cdr3_nt: TGTGCCAGCAGCCCCCGAGGGGGCGACACTGAAGCTTTCTTT
cdr3_aa: CASSPRGGDTEAFF

d_call: .
clone_size: many
j_call: TRBJ1-1
v_call: TRBV29-1
cdr3_nt: TGCAGCGTTGATTCCTATAACACTGAAGCTTTCTTT
cdr3_aa: CSVDSYNTEAFF

d_call: .
clone_size: many
j_call: TRBJ2-2
v_call: TRBV11-3
cdr3_nt: TGTGCCAGCAGTTTTAGCGACACCGGGGAGCTGTTTTTT
cdr3_aa: CASSFSDTGELFF

d_call: .
clone_size: few
j_call: TRBJ1-4
v_call: TRBV10-3
cdr3_nt: TGTGCCATCAATGGGGGCGCGAATGAAAAACTGTTTTTT
cdr3_aa: CAINGGANEKLFF

d_call: .
clone_size: .
j_call: TRBJ1-3
v_call: TRBV12-3/TRBV12-4
cdr3_nt: TGTGCCAGCAGTTTGTTAGTCTCTGGAAACACCATATATTTT
cdr3_aa: CASSLLVSGNTIYF

d_call: .
clone_size: few
j_call: TRBJ2-7
v_call: TRBV14
cdr3_nt: TGTGCCAGCAGCCGGGTTCAGAGCTACGAGCAGTACTTC
cdr3_aa: CASSRVQSYEQYF

d_call: TRBD2
clone_size: many
j_call: TRBJ2-3
v_call: TRBV6-6
cdr3_nt: TGTGCCAGCAGTTACGCGCTAGCGGGAAAGTCAGATACGCAGTATTTT
cdr3_aa: CASSYALAGKSDTQYF

d_call: TRBD1
clone_size: few
j_call: TRBJ1-2
v_call: TRBV7-9
cdr3_nt: TGTGCCAGCAGCTCACCATTGACAGGGCTTATCCACTCAAGGGATGGCTACACCTTC
cdr3_aa: CASSSPLTGLIHSRDGYTF

d_call: TRBD1
clone_size: .
j_call: TRBJ2-4
v_call: TRBV5-6
cdr3_nt: TGTGCCAGCAGCTATCCGGGACAGGGGAATCCTCAGTACTTC
cdr3_aa: CASSYPGQGNPQYF

d_call: .
clone_size: many
j_call: TRBJ1-2
v_call: TRBV5-4
cdr3_nt: TGTGCCAGCAGCTTGAATGGCCCTAACTATGGCTACACCTTC
cdr3_aa: CASSLNGPNYGYTF

d_call: .
clone_size: many
j_call: TRBJ1-5
v_call: TRBV5-5
cdr3_nt: TGTGCCAGCAGCTCAGGGCTCTTCAATCAGCCCCAGCATTTT
cdr3_aa: CASSSGLFNQPQHF

d_call: .
clone_size: many
j_call: TRBJ2-3
v_call: TRBV12-3/TRBV12-4
cdr3_nt: TGTGCCAGCAGTTTAAAGGGTACGCAGTATTTT
cdr3_aa: CASSLKGTQYF

d_call: .
clone_size: few
j_call: TRBJ2-4
v_call: TRBV5-1
cdr3_nt: TGCGCCAGCAGCTTAGAGGGTCTCGAAAACATTCAGTACTTC
cdr3_aa: CASSLEGLENIQYF

d_call: TRBD1
clone_size: many
j_call: TRBJ1-6
v_call: TRBV5-5
cdr3_nt: TGTGCCAGCAGCTTACAAATACAGGGGGAATCACCCCTCCACTTT
cdr3_aa: CASSLQIQGESPLHF

d_call: .
clone_size: many
j_call: TRBJ1-5
v_call: TRBV18
cdr3_nt: TGTGCCAGCTCACCGTCCGGCAGCCAAAATCAGCCCCAGCATTTT
cdr3_aa: CASSPSGSQNQPQHF

d_call: .
clone_size: few
j_call: TRBJ2-5
v_call: TRBV6-6
cdr3_nt: TGTGCCAGCAGTTCGGTAGAGACCCAGTACTTC
cdr3_aa: CASSSVETQYF

d_call: .
clone_size: few
j_call: TRBJ2-2
v_call: TRBV10-3
cdr3_nt: TGTGCCATCAGTGCAGTGGGGGGTGCGAACACCGGGGAGCTGTTTTTT
cdr3_aa: CAISAVGGANTGELFF

d_call: TRBD2
clone_size: .
j_call: TRBJ2-6
v_call: TRBV11-3
cdr3_nt: TGTGCCAGCAGCTTAGAGGGGACTAGTGGCGCCAACGTCCTGACTTTC
cdr3_aa: CASSLEGTSGANVLTF

d_call: TRBD1
clone_size: few
j_call: TRBJ2-3
v_call: TRBV7-9
cdr3_nt: TGTGCCAGCAGCTTGCGACAGGGAACTAGCACAGATACGCAGTATTTT
cdr3_aa: CASSLRQGTSTDTQYF

d_call: .
clone_size: .
j_call: TRBJ2-7
v_call: TRBV29-1
cdr3_nt: TGCAGCGTTGAAGTGCCCCTTAACCCCTACGAGCAGTACTTC
cdr3_aa: CSVEVPLNPYEQYF

d_call: .
clone_size: few
j_call: TRBJ2-1
v_call: TRBV11-2
cdr3_nt: TGTGCCAGCAGCTCAGGGGGGACTTTCTACAATGAGCAGTTCTTC
cdr3_aa: CASSSGGTFYNEQFF

d_call: .
clone_size: few
j_call: TRBJ2-5
v_call: TRBV21-1
cdr3_nt: TGTGCCAGCAGCAAAGTGAAGGAGACCCAGTACTTC
cdr3_aa: CASSKVKETQYF

d_call: .
clone_size: .
j_call: TRBJ1-2
v_call: TRBV6-2/TRBV6-3
cdr3_nt: TGTGCCAGCACCAATTTCTATGGCTACACCTTC
cdr3_aa: CASTNFYGYTF

d_call: TRBD1
clone_size: few
j_call: TRBJ2-2
v_call: TRBV12-5
cdr3_nt: TGTGCTAGTGGTTTTGGACAGGTGACGACCGGGGAGCTGTTTTTT
cdr3_aa: CASGFGQVTTGELFF

d_call: .
clone_size: few
j_call: TRBJ1-5
v_call: TRBV5-1
cdr3_nt: TGCGCCAGCAGCTTGTCCCCACAAACTGCGAATAGCAATCAGCCCCAGCATTTT
cdr3_aa: CASSLSPQTANSNQPQHF

d_call: .
clone_size: .
j_call: TRBJ2-3
v_call: TRBV14
cdr3_nt: TGTGCCAGCAGCCCTAGGGATAGCGCGACGATAGATACGCAGTATTTT
cdr3_aa: CASSPRDSATIDTQYF

d_call: .
clone_size: many
j_call: TRBJ2-3
v_call: TRBV14
cdr3_nt: TGTGCCAGCAGCCCGGGACTCATCACAGATACGCAGTATTTT
cdr3_aa: CASSPGLITDTQYF